The 27 T cell receptor beta chains presented below share a single source sample, sequenced in a study of blood T cell repertoires in COVID-19. Libraries were prepared by immunoSEQ multiplex PCR; TCRdb keeps only in-frame clonotypes and omits some of them. The sample records under 40,000 clones, about 90% being singletons. Sequencing was done on a sample of peripheral blood. The receptors were sampled from a man older than 75 with active COVID-19.

The chain combines TRBV2 with TRBJ1-1; 7 bases align to TRBD1. Germline values: CDR1 SNHLY, CDR2 FYNNEI. The V and J ends lost 11 bases and 4 bases, in that order; junction bases with no gene match: 7. This CDR3 has 12 residues. CDR3 protein: CAGSTGVTEAFF. CDR3 nucleotide sequence: TGTGCCGGAAGCACAGGGGTCACTGAAGCTTTCTTT.

V and J are TRBV24-1 and TRBJ2-7; 7 bases line up with TRBD2. Germline V gene data show CDR1 as KGHDR and CDR2 as SFDVKD. Trimming took 7 bases from V and 2 from J; bases not matched to a gene: 7. The CDR3 is 14 amino acids. CDR3 in DNA: TGTGCCACCAGCCAACGCGGGAGCCCCTACGAGCAGTACTTC. This sequence encodes CATSQRGSPYEQYF.

This clone has only a few counts. The rearrangement links TRBV15 to TRBJ1-4, with D perhaps TRBD1 (6 bases). Germline CDR1 is LNHNV and CDR2 is YYDKDF (reference sequence). CDR3 size: 15 residues. Trimming pared 5 bases from V and 1 base from J, leaving 11 bases between. This chain's CDR3 is CATSVRTVTNEKLFF. CDR3 sequence (DNA): TGTGCCACCAGCGTACGGACAGTAACTAATGAAAAACTGTTTTTT.

This chain uses TRBV4-3 with TRBJ2-5, with 11 bases aligning to TRBD2. V gave up 2 bases and J gave up 2 bases; unmatched junction bases: 7. Germline V CDR1 and CDR2: LGHNA, YSLEER. The CDR3 spans 17 residues. The CDR3 DNA reads TGCGCCAGCAGCCAACTGGTAGCGGGAGGGGGGCAAGAGACCCAGTACTTC. Translation gives CASSQLVAGGGQETQYF.

This rearrangement joins TRBV28 to TRBJ1-2; D gene uncertain. The CDR3 runs 11 residues. From germline, CDR1 is MDHEN and CDR2 SYDVKM. V lost 6 bases and J lost 4, with 6 bases in between. The CDR3 loop is CASSPSYGYTF. CDR3 in DNA: TGTGCCAGCAGCCCCTCCTATGGCTACACCTTC.

The J gene is TRBJ2-2, the V gene TRBV7-2; possibly TRBD2 for D (6 bases). Trimming cost V 1 base and J 4 bases, with 10 bases left between them. The V gene's germline CDR1 is SGHTA and CDR2 FQGNSA. This CDR3 is 15 amino acids long. The DNA of the CDR3 is TGTGCCAGCAGCTTAGATACTAGCAGCACCGGGGAGCTGTTTTTT. This gives the protein CASSLDTSSTGELFF.

V usage is TRBV7-9 and J usage is TRBJ2-3; 10 bases are a match to TRBD1. CDR1 is SEHNR and CDR2 is FQNEAQ in the germline V gene (reference sequence). With 5 bases clipped from V and 0 bases from J, the junction kept 8 bases outside the gene matches. The CDR3 has 17 residues. CDR3: CASSLPRQGASTDTQYF. CDR3 bases: TGTGCCAGCAGCCTCCCGCGACAGGGGGCAAGCACAGATACGCAGTATTTT.

This sequence joins TRBV7-9 and TRBJ2-3, with 10 bases matching TRBD1. The junction had 4 bases not matched to a gene; V was cut back by 2 bases and J by 5 bases. The CDR3 has 15 residues. The V gene's germline CDR1 is SEHNR and CDR2 FQNEAQ (reference sequence). This CDR3 reads CASSLRTGGEDTQYF. Here the CDR3 DNA reads TGTGCCAGCAGCTTAAGGACAGGGGGGGAAGATACGCAGTATTTT.

The rearrangement links TRBV5-4 to TRBJ2-2, with 12 nucleotides matching TRBD1. Trimming cost V 1 base and J 7 bases; bases outside gene matches: 5. The germline gives CDR1 SGHNT, CDR2 YYREEE (reference sequence). CDR3 size: 16 residues. The CDR3 loop reads CASSLPGQGAVGELFF. Written as DNA, the CDR3 is TGTGCCAGCAGCTTGCCGGGACAGGGGGCGGTCGGGGAGCTGTTTTTT.

The chain joins TRBV28 to TRBJ2-4, with D possibly matching TRBD2 (6 bases). The V gene lost 4 bases and the J gene lost 8 bases, with 12 bases spanning the gap. Germline loops: CDR1 MDHEN, CDR2 SYDVKM. This CDR3 region has 13 residues. The CDR3 DNA follows: TGTGCCAGCAGTTCGGCTTGGAGGGACATTCAGTACTTC. It encodes CASSSAWRDIQYF.

V and J are TRBV18 and TRBJ2-7; TRBD2 matches 12 bases. CDR3 length: 15 amino acids. The V gene end was trimmed by 2 bases and the J gene end by 6 bases; junction bases not matched to a gene: 5. CDR1 is KGHSH and CDR2 is LQKENI in the germline V gene. The CDR3 is CASSPGGLAGLEQYF. CDR3 bases: TGTGCCAGCTCACCAGGAGGACTAGCGGGACTCGAGCAGTACTTC.

Here the CDR3 DNA reads TGTGCCAGCAGTTCGGGACTAGCGTCCTACAATGAGCAGTTCTTC. It specifies CASSSGLASYNEQFF. This chain uses TRBV2 with TRBJ2-1, with 10 bases fitting TRBD2. From germline, CDR1 is SNHLY and CDR2 FYNNEI. Unmatched junction bases numbered 2, after V lost 5 bases and J lost 1 base. The CDR3 has 15 residues.

Comments on this clone: A junction end diverges from the germline sequence, so it may reflect a read error. The V and J genes are TRBV19 and TRBJ2-1; 8 bases line up with TRBD1. CDR1 is LNHDA, CDR2 SQIVND, per germline (reference sequence). This CDR3 comprises 13 residues. CDR3 DNA sequence: TGTGCCAGTAGGCTCACTGGACAGGGTGAGGAGTTCTTC. Protein product: CASRLTGQGEEFF.

The rearrangement uses TRBV18 and TRBJ1-6; TRBD1 aligns across 8 bases. The CDR3 length is 14 residues. The germline CDR1 and CDR2 sequences are KGHSH and LQKENI. Trimming removed 5 bases from V and 10 bases from J; junction bases left unmatched: 7. CDR3 in DNA: TGTGCCAGCTCAGCTACAGGGGGTGGCTCACCCCTCCACTTT. It yields the protein CASSATGGGSPLHF.

This chain links TRBV11-2 with TRBJ2-7; 10 nucleotides agree with TRBD2. The V gene's germline CDR1 is SGHAT and CDR2 FQNNGV. The CDR3 contains 14 residues. The trim removed 6 bases at V and 4 bases at J, leaving 6 bases unmatched. CDR3 protein: CASRAASGRYEQYF. CDR3 DNA: TGTGCCAGCAGAGCGGCTAGCGGGAGATACGAGCAGTACTTC.

The chain carries TRBV28 and TRBJ2-6, with a possible D match to TRBD2 (6 bases). The CDR3 length is 19 residues. Germline assignment: CDR1 MDHEN and CDR2 SYDVKM. Trimming removed 4 bases from V and 0 bases from J, with 19 bases in between. The CDR3 nucleotides read TGTGCCAGCAGTTCCGGTGGGCGGGGTGCCTACTCTGGGGCCAACGTCCTGACTTTC. Its protein is CASSSGGRGAYSGANVLTF.

The chain links TRBV6-5 to TRBJ2-2; 7 bases align to TRBD1. Germline V lookup: CDR1 MNHEY, CDR2 SVGAGI. Unmatched junction bases numbered 9, after V lost 11 bases and J lost 3 bases. The CDR3 length is 14 residues. The CDR3 sequence is CASHGDRDTGELFF. The DNA of the CDR3 is TGTGCCTCCCACGGAGACAGGGACACCGGGGAGCTGTTTTTT.

The chain recombines TRBV5-6 with TRBJ2-5, with 11 bases matching TRBD2. Trimming cost V 2 bases and J 4 bases; bases outside gene matches: 7. The CDR3 is 16 amino acids. The germline CDR1 and CDR2 sequences are SGHDT and YYEEEE. The CDR3 loop is CASSFRVAGGRETQYF. CDR3 bases: TGTGCCAGCAGCTTCCGGGTAGCGGGGGGGAGAGAGACCCAGTACTTC.

V usage is TRBV11-3 and J usage is TRBJ2-2, with D possibly TRBD1 on 5 matching bases. CDR1 and CDR2 (germline): SGHNT, YENEEA. CDR3 length: 13 residues. The V end was cut by 5 bases, the J end by 7 bases, with 11 bases between. CDR3 nucleotides: TGTGCCAGCAGCCCTACAGGTGTCGGGGAGCTGTTTTTT. Its protein is CASSPTGVGELFF.

This sequence joins TRBV4-3 and TRBJ1-4; no clear D gene. The germline V and J ends were trimmed by 4 bases and 3 bases, with 21 bases remaining between them. Looked up from germline, CDR1 is LGHNA and CDR2 is YSLEER. The CDR3 contains 18 residues. The chain's CDR3 is CASSLRGPSGSPNEKLFF. The CDR3 nucleotides are TGCGCCAGCAGCCTTCGAGGTCCCTCGGGGAGCCCTAATGAAAAACTGTTTTTT.

The chain couples TRBV4-3 to TRBJ1-2; no firm D call. In germline, CDR1 is LGHNA, CDR2 YSLEER. Trimming cost V 0 bases and J 7 bases, with 18 bases left between them. CDR3 length equals 16 residues. CDR3 DNA: TGCGCCAGCAGCCAAGAAGTTCGCGGAGGGATGGGTGGCTACACCTTC. Translating it yields CASSQEVRGGMGGYTF.

The V call is TRBV6-2 or TRBV6-3, the J call TRBJ2-7, with D unclear. The V gene's germline CDR1 is MNHEY and CDR2 SVGEGT. Trimming took off 0 bases at V and 0 bases at J, with 9 bases between the two ends. This CDR3 is 15 amino acids long. CDR3: CASSYSATSSYEQYF. DNA for the CDR3: TGTGCCAGCAGTTACTCTGCTACGAGCTCCTACGAGCAGTACTTC.

The chain is built from TRBV19 and TRBJ1-5; 8 bases agree with TRBD1. Germline trimming cut 11 bases from V and 4 bases from J; bases unmatched to any gene: 10. This CDR3 comprises 14 residues. Looked up from germline, CDR1 is LNHDA and CDR2 is SQIVND (reference sequence). The CDR3 region is CAVSGTGINQPQHF. For the CDR3, the DNA is TGTGCCGTTTCCGGGACAGGTATAAATCAGCCCCAGCATTTT. Combining the CDR3 with reference TRBV19 and TRBJ1-5 gives the whole variable domain DGGITQSPKYLFRKEGQNVTLSCEQNLNHDAMYWYRQDPGQGLRLIYYSQIVNDFQKGDIAEGYSVSREKKESFPLTVTSAQKNPTAFYLCAVSGTGINQPQHFGDGTRLSIL.

The chain employs TRBV14 and TRBJ2-2, with 8 nucleotides matching TRBD1. The CDR3 spans 14 residues. Germline V gene lookup returns CDR1 SGHDN and CDR2 FVKESK. V gave up 10 bases and J gave up 6 bases; unmatched junction bases: 10. CDR3 in amino acids: CATARGLGSGELFF. CDR3 nucleotides: TGTGCCACCGCCAGGGGGCTAGGATCCGGGGAGCTGTTTTTT.

The rearrangement uses TRBV5-1 and TRBJ2-6; the D gene is possibly TRBD1 (6 bases). This CDR3 contains 17 residues. Germline-derived CDR1 and CDR2 are SGHRS and YFSETQ. V was pared by 3 bases and J by 0 bases, with 13 bases between. The CDR3 is CASSSGQPSSGANVLTF. The DNA for the CDR3 is TGCGCCAGCAGCTCCGGACAGCCGAGCTCTGGGGCCAACGTCCTGACTTTC.

The chain carries TRBV2 and TRBJ1-2; D may be TRBD1 (6 bases). Per the germline V gene, CDR1 is SNHLY and CDR2 is FYNNEI. Trimming removed 5 bases at V and 8 bases at J, with 21 bases between. This CDR3 has 15 amino acids. The CDR3 nucleotides are TGTGCCAGCAGTAGAAACAGGGCTGGCCCCAGGGGCTACACCTTC. Its protein product is CASSRNRAGPRGYTF.

This clone was detected a few times. The chain couples TRBV30 to TRBJ2-3, with D possibly being TRBD1 (6 bases). This CDR3 has 15 amino acids. V lost 4 bases to trimming and J lost 3 bases, with 17 bases between them. Germline CDR1 and CDR2: GTSNPN and SVGIG (reference sequence). The CDR3 loop reads CAWTSRRGWTDTQYF. CDR3 coding DNA: TGTGCCTGGACTTCTCGCAGGGGTTGGACAGATACGCAGTATTTT.